Following are 24 T cell receptor beta chains from one sample sequenced in a study of cytomegalovirus exposure and HLA in healthy donors. In the PCR, 60 Vbeta and 13 Jbeta primers were used. Using immunoSEQ multiplex PCR, the repertoire was profiled, and TCRdb retains in-frame clones only, with some absent. The sample lists over 150,000 clones; around three quarters were seen once. The sequenced sample consisted of PBMCs. These TCRs come from a middle-aged man in good health and CMV-seronegative.

V and J are TRBV7-2 and TRBJ2-7, with a possible D match to TRBD2 (5 bases). CDR3 size: 15 residues. Trimming stripped 5 bases from V and 7 bases from J, with 21 bases between. Germline V gene data show CDR1 as SGHTA and CDR2 as FQGNSA. The CDR3 DNA reads TGTGCCAGCAGCCCAACCTTTGGCCCGTCGGGAGAGCAGTACTTC. This gives the protein CASSPTFGPSGEQYF.

This clone was seen a handful of times. This rearrangement joins TRBV7-2 to TRBJ2-1, with 9 bases matching TRBD2. The CDR3 spans 14 residues. J was trimmed by 5 bases and V by 3 bases; bases with no gene match: 2. The germline V gene encodes CDR1 SGHTA and CDR2 FQGNSA. This CDR3 reads CASSFSSGNNEQFF. The DNA of the CDR3 is TGTGCCAGCAGCTTCTCTAGCGGGAACAATGAGCAGTTCTTC. Filled out from reference TRBV7-2 and TRBJ2-1, the complete variable domain reads GAGVSQSPSNKVTEKGKDVELRCDPISGHTALYWYRQSLGQGLEFLIYFQGNSAPDKSGLPSDRFSAERTGGSVSTLTIQRTQQEDSAVYLCASSFSSGNNEQFFGPGTRLTVL.

The chain links TRBV27 to TRBJ2-3; D not certain. The CDR3 is 11 residues long. With 3 bases removed from V and 6 bases from J, the gap between germline ends came to 4 bases. The germline V gene has CDR1 MNHEY and CDR2 SMNVEV (reference sequence). The CDR3 region is CASSLEDTQYF. The CDR3 DNA is TGTGCCAGCAGTTTGGAGGATACGCAGTATTTT.

This clone was counted a single time. This sequence joins TRBV28 and TRBJ2-1; D is perhaps TRBD1 (6 bases). The V gene lost 5 bases and the J gene lost 15 bases, with 17 bases spanning the gap. The CDR3 loop spans 12 amino acids. Per germline, CDR1 MDHEN and CDR2 SYDVKM. The CDR3 DNA sequence: TGTGCCAGCAGTCCGCAGACAGGCCGTTTGTTCTTC. Residues: CASSPQTGRLFF.

The chain couples TRBV6-5 to TRBJ1-2, with D hard to call. Trimming removed 4 bases at V and 0 bases at J, with 15 bases between. The CDR3 length is 16 residues. Germline assignment: CDR1 MNHEY and CDR2 SVGAGI. The CDR3 DNA reads as TGTGCCAGCAGTTCATTCTCCGTAGCCGCTAACTATGGCTACACCTTC. It yields the protein CASSSFSVAANYGYTF.

This clone has only one observation. The chain uses TRBV6-5 and TRBJ2-3; D may be TRBD2 (6 bases). V lost 7 bases to trimming and J lost 6 bases, with 20 bases between them. Germline CDR1 reads MNHEY; CDR2 reads SVGAGI. The CDR3 runs to 15 residues. The CDR3 here is CASKSGGQGGDTQYF. The DNA of the CDR3 is TGTGCCAGCAAGTCGGGCGGGCAGGGAGGCGATACGCAGTATTTT.

This clone has a handful of counts. The chain has TRBV5-8 and TRBJ1-1, with 9 positions matching TRBD1. CDR1 and CDR2 (germline): SGHTS, YDEGEE. V lost 5 bases and J lost 1; bases outside the gene matches: 6. The CDR3 length is 15 residues. This CDR3 reads CASRSLGQGNTEAFF. The CDR3 coding sequence is TGTGCCAGCAGATCACTGGGACAGGGGAACACTGAAGCTTTCTTT.

This chain links TRBV29-1 with TRBJ2-7; 9 bases are a match to TRBD2. V dropped 6 bases and J dropped 2; count of bases not matched to a gene: 11. The CDR3 sequence is 15 residues long. CDR1 SQVTM and CDR2 ANQGSEA come from the germline V gene. The CDR3 loop is CSVEAPSGATYEQYF. The CDR3 DNA follows: TGCAGCGTCGAGGCGCCTAGCGGGGCGACCTACGAGCAGTACTTC.

The chain couples TRBV28 to TRBJ2-5, with D possibly matching TRBD2 (5 bases). This CDR3 has 12 amino acids. The V gene lost 5 bases and the J gene lost 11 bases, with 15 bases spanning the gap. CDR1 is MDHEN, CDR2 SYDVKM, per germline. Here the CDR3 reads CASSPPVGEQYF. The CDR3, as DNA: TGTGCCAGCAGTCCCCCTGTGGGAGAGCAGTACTTC.

The J gene is TRBJ2-6, the V gene TRBV6-1, with a tentative D call TRBD1 (6 bases). Per germline, CDR1 MNHNS and CDR2 SASEGT. Trimming cost V 6 bases and J 2 bases, with 8 bases left between them. The length of the CDR3 is 14 residues. CDR3 amino acids: CASRQGTGANVLTF. For the CDR3, the DNA is TGTGCCAGCAGACAGGGAACTGGGGCCAACGTCCTGACTTTC.

This clone was seen a handful of times. This sample includes further DNA sequences coding for the same CDR3. The CDR3 DNA is TGTGCCAGTAGTATCACGAGCGCGGACACAGATACGCAGTATTTT. Its protein is CASSITSADTDTQYF. V is TRBV19 and J is TRBJ2-3; D not resolved. V was shortened by 3 bases and J by 2 bases, with 12 bases between the two germline ends. Germline-derived CDR1 and CDR2 are LNHDA and SQIVND (reference sequence). CDR3 length: 15 residues.

This clone appeared a few times. The genes are TRBV19 and TRBJ2-2, with TRBD1 identical over 8 bases. This CDR3 spans 14 amino acids. J gave up 1 base and V 6 bases, and 1 base lay outside the gene matches. Germline values: CDR1 LNHDA, CDR2 SQIVND (reference sequence). The DNA of the CDR3 is TGTGCCAGTAGGGGACAGGAGAACACCGGGGAGCTGTTTTTT. Its protein is CASRGQENTGELFF.

This clone was seen just once. The rearrangement links TRBV2 to TRBJ1-3; perhaps TRBD1 as D (5 bases). In germline, CDR1 is SNHLY, CDR2 FYNNEI. The CDR3 has 14 residues. V was trimmed by 6 bases and J by 2 bases, leaving 11 bases between them. The CDR3 region is CASSGGGAGNTIYF. The CDR3, as DNA: TGTGCCAGCAGCGGGGGAGGGGCTGGAAACACCATATATTTT.

This clone has a single count. One junction end disagrees with the germline gene, perhaps due to a read error. V and J are TRBV11-2 and TRBJ2-5; D might be TRBD2 (6 bases). The CDR3 runs 13 residues. Germline CDR1 and CDR2: SGHAT and FQNNGV. CDR3 sequence reads: CASSLEFGGTQYF. The CDR3 coding sequence is TGTGCCAGCAGCCTAGAGTTCGGGGGGACCCAGTACTTC.

The genes are TRBV28 and TRBJ2-7; TRBD2 agrees at 7 bases. Germline CDR1 reads MDHEN; CDR2 reads SYDVKM. CDR3 length: 14 amino acids. The V segment lost 0 bases and the J segment 3 bases; nucleotides outside the gene matches: 2. CDR3 nucleotides: TGTGCCAGCAGTTTATGGGGGGGGAACTACGAGCAGTACTTC. This sequence encodes CASSLWGGNYEQYF.

The chain joins TRBV6-5 to TRBJ1-6; D possibly corresponds to TRBD1 (6 bases). Trimming cost V 7 bases and J 7 bases, with 14 bases left between them. CDR1 and CDR2 (germline): MNHEY, SVGAGI. This CDR3 has 14 amino acids. CDR3 amino acids: CASKRGQPNSPLHF. CDR3 bases: TGTGCCAGCAAGAGAGGACAGCCAAATTCACCCCTCCACTTT.

The rearrangement joins TRBV15 to TRBJ2-2; 10 nucleotides line up with TRBD2. The germline CDR1 and CDR2 sequences are LNHNV and YYDKDF (reference sequence). The trim removed 2 bases at V and 1 base at J, leaving 4 bases unmatched. The CDR3 sequence is 17 residues long. CDR3 coding DNA: TGTGCCACCAGCAGATTTCTAGCGGGGGTGAACACCGGGGAGCTGTTTTTT. Protein product: CATSRFLAGVNTGELFF.

This clone was counted only a few times. This rearrangement joins TRBV11-3 to TRBJ2-1; 10 bases are a match to TRBD1. The CDR3 is 17 amino acids. Trimming cost V 0 bases and J 7 bases; bases outside gene matches: 9. Germline loops: CDR1 SGHNT, CDR2 YENEEA. The CDR3 loop is CASSLEATGQGGNEQFF. Here the CDR3 DNA reads TGTGCCAGCAGCTTAGAGGCCACAGGACAGGGGGGGAATGAGCAGTTCTTC.

This clone was seen only a few times. V gene TRBV6-5 combines with J gene TRBJ2-3, with a tentative D call TRBD1 (6 bases). CDR1 and CDR2 from the germline V gene are MNHEY and SVGAGI. The V end was cut by 2 bases, the J end by 2 bases, with 14 bases between. This CDR3 comprises 16 residues. CDR3 DNA sequence: TGTGCCAGCAGTTACGCTGCAGGGGCGCTCACAGATACGCAGTATTTT. It specifies CASSYAAGALTDTQYF.

This clone was observed a handful of times. This chain uses TRBV11-1 with TRBJ2-5, with TRBD1 matching 7 bases. The J segment lost 4 bases and the V segment lost 4 bases, leaving 12 bases of the junction unmatched. This CDR3 has 16 amino acids. Germline V gene data show CDR1 as SGHAT and CDR2 as FQDESV (reference sequence). CDR3 sequence: CASSSRQGPWGETQYF. Here the CDR3 DNA reads TGTGCCAGCAGCTCGAGACAGGGTCCCTGGGGAGAGACCCAGTACTTC.

The chain has TRBV28 and TRBJ1-4, with D hard to call. In germline, CDR1 is MDHEN, CDR2 SYDVKM. Deletions cut 11 bases from V and 4 bases from J, with 17 bases between. The CDR3 sequence is 14 residues long. The CDR3 region is CAAAGTSGNEKLFF. The CDR3, as DNA: TGTGCCGCCGCGGGCACCTCGGGTAATGAAAAACTGTTTTTT.

The chain combines TRBV19 with TRBJ1-5; TRBD1 aligns across 8 bases. Per germline, CDR1 LNHDA and CDR2 SQIVND (reference sequence). Losses at the gene ends were 9 bases for V and 2 bases for J; bases not matched to a gene: 3. The CDR3 loop spans 13 amino acids. In nucleotides, the CDR3 is TGTGCCAGCAGGGGGCCAGGCAATCAGCCCCAGCATTTT. Amino acids: CASRGPGNQPQHF.

The CDR3 coding sequence is TGTGCCAGTAGTCCCGGGATCCTAAGCTCCTACGAGCAGTACTTC. Amino acids: CASSPGILSSYEQYF. The V call is TRBV19, the J call TRBJ2-7; D may be TRBD2 (5 bases). Trimming left V 5 bases short and J 0 bases short, with 14 bases between. Germline V CDR1 and CDR2: LNHDA, SQIVND (reference sequence). The CDR3 contains 15 residues. Based on the CDR3 plus reference TRBV19 and TRBJ2-7, the full variable domain is DGGITQSPKYLFRKEGQNVTLSCEQNLNHDAMYWYRQDPGQGLRLIYYSQIVNDFQKGDIAEGYSVSREKKESFPLTVTSAQKNPTAFYLCASSPGILSSYEQYFGPGTRLTVT.

V usage is TRBV5-1 and J usage is TRBJ2-7, with D hard to call. Germline-derived CDR1 and CDR2 are SGHRS and YFSETQ. The length of the CDR3 is 12 residues. The ends were cut back, 1 base at V and 2 bases at J, with 4 bases in the middle. The CDR3 region has the DNA TGCGCCAGCAGCTTGCCAGCCTACGAGCAGTACTTC. Protein: CASSLPAYEQYF.